These 30 T cell receptor beta chains originate from one sample sequenced in a study of identifying expanded T cells in peripheral blood. The protocol was immunoSEQ multiplex PCR, while the TCRdb copy is restricted to in-frame clones and leaves out a portion. The sample gives 84,000 or so clones, roughly 89% of which show up once; approximately 7% is in the top ten. Sequencing was carried out using blood. These TCRs come from a person aged 18-69 years in good health.

The rearrangement joins TRBV4-1 to TRBJ2-3, with TRBD2 matching 9 bases. The CDR3 extends over 17 amino acids. Looked up from germline, CDR1 is MGHRA and CDR2 is YSYEKL. Losses at the gene ends were 0 bases for V and 2 bases for J; bases not matched to a gene: 6. CDR3 region: CASSQDRLAEYTDTQYF. Here the CDR3 DNA reads TGCGCCAGCAGCCAAGATAGACTAGCGGAGTACACAGATACGCAGTATTTT.

V usage is TRBV18 and J usage is TRBJ1-5, with unresolved D. Germline V CDR1 and CDR2: KGHSH, LQKENI. The CDR3 has 16 residues. V dropped 4 bases and J dropped 1 base, with 14 bases sitting between them. CDR3 nucleotide sequence: TGTGCCAGCTCACGATTCGGACGGGAAAGCAATCAGCCCCAGCATTTT. This sequence encodes CASSRFGRESNQPQHF.

The chain has TRBV5-1 and TRBJ1-1; a weak D match, TRBD1 (6 bases). V was pared by 7 bases and J by 5 bases, with 15 bases between. This CDR3 is 13 amino acids long. Germline V gene lookup returns CDR1 SGHRS and CDR2 YFSETQ. For the CDR3, the DNA is TGCGCCAGCGCCCCAGGAGGGGGGACTGAAGCTTTCTTT. This encodes CASAPGGGTEAFF.

The chain employs TRBV7-9 and TRBJ2-3, with D perhaps TRBD2 (5 bases). Trimming removed 3 bases from V and 2 bases from J, with 6 bases in between. CDR3 length: 13 amino acids. Germline CDR1 reads SEHNR; CDR2 reads FQNEAQ (reference sequence). The CDR3, as DNA: TGTGCCAGCAGCTTCGGGGTCACAGATACGCAGTATTTT. Residues: CASSFGVTDTQYF. The whole variable domain, filled in from reference TRBV7-9 and TRBJ2-3, reads DTGVSQNPRHKITKRGQNVTFRCDPISEHNRLYWYRQTLGQGPEFLTYFQNEAQLEKSRLLSDRFSAERPKGSFSTLEIQRTEQGDSAMYLCASSFGVTDTQYFGPGTRLTVL.

This rearrangement joins TRBV11-2 to TRBJ1-1, with D possibly matching TRBD1 (5 bases). The CDR3 has 15 amino acids. The germline V and J ends were trimmed by 0 bases and 5 bases, with 13 bases remaining between them. Germline values: CDR1 SGHAT, CDR2 FQNNGV. This CDR3 is CASSLEGAGGTEAFF. As DNA, the CDR3 is TGTGCCAGCAGCTTAGAAGGGGCAGGCGGGACTGAAGCTTTCTTT.

The gene calls are TRBV30 and TRBJ1-2; D gene ambiguous. Trimming removed 0 bases at V and 7 bases at J, with 9 bases between. There are 12 residues in the CDR3. Germline V gene sequence: CDR1 GTSNPN, CDR2 SVGIG (reference sequence). The CDR3 nucleotides read TGTGCCTGGAGTGTTGGTCCGGGTGGCTACACCTTC. Protein: CAWSVGPGGYTF.

V is TRBV7-7 and J is TRBJ1-3; D is perhaps TRBD1 (6 bases). V lost 6 bases and J 0 bases, leaving 12 bases between the germline ends. From germline, CDR1 is SSHAT and CDR2 FNYEAQ (reference sequence). The CDR3 contains 15 residues. The CDR3 DNA follows: TGTGCCAGCAGTCTGGGGGCAAGCTCTGGAAACACCATATATTTT. Protein product: CASSLGASSGNTIYF.

The chain links TRBV5-1 to TRBJ2-7, with no clear D. The CDR3 runs to 14 residues. The V end was cut by 0 bases, the J end by 2 bases, with 9 bases between. Germline CDR1 reads SGHRS; CDR2 reads YFSETQ. Written as DNA, the CDR3 is TGCGCCAGCAGCTTGGGAGTGAATACCTACGAGCAGTACTTC. It translates to CASSLGVNTYEQYF.

With regard to this clone: This specimen includes other DNA sequences encoding the same CDR3. This chain joins TRBV30 and TRBJ1-6; the match to TRBD1 covers 7 bases. Trimming cost V 3 bases and J 5 bases; bases outside gene matches: 7. CDR1 is GTSNPN and CDR2 is SVGIG in the germline V gene (reference sequence). The CDR3 consists of 15 residues. The DNA for the CDR3 is TGTGCCTGGAGGATCGGTGACAGGGATAATTCACCCCTCCACTTT. Its protein product is CAWRIGDRDNSPLHF.

The V gene is TRBV6-4, the J gene TRBJ2-1; D not certain. With 3 bases removed from V and 0 bases from J, the gap between germline ends came to 9 bases. The germline V gene has CDR1 MRHNA and CDR2 SNTAGT. This CDR3 has 15 amino acids. CDR3 loop: CASSEHWSSYNEQFF. The CDR3 region has the DNA TGTGCCAGCAGTGAGCATTGGAGCTCCTACAATGAGCAGTTCTTC.

The chain has TRBV6-4 and TRBJ2-5; tentative D call: TRBD1 (6 bases). CDR3 length: 13 residues. Trimming took 6 bases from V and 2 from J, leaving 10 bases between them. Germline values: CDR1 MRHNA, CDR2 SNTAGT. The CDR3 DNA reads as TGTGCCAGCAGCGGGACACCACAAGAGACCCAGTACTTC. It specifies CASSGTPQETQYF.

This sequence joins TRBV5-5 and TRBJ2-7; the D is unclear. The CDR3 covers 11 residues. Deletions cut 5 bases from V and 7 bases from J, with 10 bases between. Germline loops: CDR1 SGHKS, CDR2 YYEKEE (reference sequence). The CDR3 DNA sequence: TGTGCCAGCAGTTCAAAGAATGAGCAGTACTTC. It yields the protein CASSSKNEQYF.

This clone was picked up a small number of times. The CDR3 region has the DNA TGTGCCAGCAGTTCAACAGGGGGCACAGATACGCAGTATTTT. It translates to CASSSTGGTDTQYF. V is TRBV28 and J is TRBJ2-3, with 7 bases identical to TRBD1. The V gene's germline CDR1 is MDHEN and CDR2 SYDVKM. The CDR3 spans 14 residues. V lost 4 bases and J lost 1; bases outside the gene matches: 2. The full variable domain, in which reference TRBV28 and TRBJ2-3 provide the parts outside the CDR3, is DVKVTQSSRYLVKRTGEKVFLECVQDMDHENMFWYRQDPGLGLRLIYFSYDVKMKEKGDIPEGYSVSREKKERFSLILESASTNQTSMYLCASSSTGGTDTQYFGPGTRLTVL.

The chain carries TRBV4-1 and TRBJ1-3; D remains unclear. Germline V gene data show CDR1 as MGHRA and CDR2 as YSYEKL. The CDR3 spans 16 residues. Between the trimmed V and J ends, which lost 0 bases and 0 bases, there was a span of 9 bases. The CDR3, as DNA: TGCGCCAGCAGCCAAGATTGGGCCAACTCTGGAAACACCATATATTTT. This sequence encodes CASSQDWANSGNTIYF.

The CDR3 loop reads CATSSGDRGKLGYTF. The CDR3 coding sequence is TGTGCCACCAGCAGCGGGGACAGGGGAAAGCTTGGCTACACCTTC. The chain carries TRBV15 and TRBJ1-2; 10 bases match TRBD1. Germline V gene lookup returns CDR1 LNHNV and CDR2 YYDKDF (reference sequence). The ends lost 3 bases at V and 7 bases at J; junction bases unmatched: 8. The CDR3 length is 15 residues.

The table lists this clone with a few counts. The chain recombines TRBV30 with TRBJ1-1; D is uncertain. This CDR3 has 12 amino acids. Deletions cut 0 bases from V and 2 bases from J, with 4 bases between. Germline V gene data show CDR1 as GTSNPN and CDR2 as SVGIG (reference sequence). The CDR3 bases are TGTGCCTGGAGTGTAGCCAACACTGAAGCTTTCTTT. This sequence encodes CAWSVANTEAFF.

CDR3 nucleotides: TGTGCCAGCAGCGTAGGGCAGGGGCCCTCGGACTATGGCTACACCTTC. Translated: CASSVGQGPSDYGYTF. The rearrangement links TRBV9 to TRBJ1-2, with TRBD1 as a possible D gene (6 bases). V lost 0 bases, J lost 3 bases, and 15 bases lay in between. Germline V lookup: CDR1 SGDLS, CDR2 YYNGEE. The CDR3 is made up of 16 amino acids.

V is TRBV7-4 and J is TRBJ1-1; maybe TRBD1 (5 bases). Trimming shortened V by 1 base and J by 14 bases, and 26 bases separated the two germline ends. This CDR3 has 16 residues. The germline gives CDR1 SGHVT, CDR2 SQSDAQ. In nucleotides, the CDR3 is TGTGCCAGCAGCTTAGAGGGGCTCAACAGATCAAACGGGCGGTTCTTT. This codes for CASSLEGLNRSNGRFF.

This chain joins TRBV11-3 and TRBJ2-2; 8 nucleotides agree with TRBD2. After removal of 0 bases from V and 5 bases from J, the junction contained 8 bases not matched to a gene. CDR1 SGHNT and CDR2 YENEEA come from the germline V gene. The CDR3 loop spans 17 amino acids. In DNA, the CDR3 is TGTGCCAGCAGCTTAGAACCGGGACTAGTACGGACCGGGGAGCTGTTTTTT. This sequence encodes CASSLEPGLVRTGELFF.

The rearrangement joins TRBV12-5 to TRBJ2-1, with 7 positions matching TRBD2. This CDR3 is 12 amino acids long. Germline lookup yields CDR1 LGHNT and CDR2 FRNRAP. V shed 7 bases and J 9 bases; nucleotides not matched to a gene: 6. CDR3 coding DNA: TGTGCTAGTGCCTGGGAGGGGTCTGAGCAGTTCTTC. Translating it yields CASAWEGSEQFF.

The chain is built from TRBV7-2 and TRBJ1-2; no reliable D call. The CDR3 loop spans 14 amino acids. Trimming removed 1 base from V and 2 bases from J, with 8 bases in between. Germline values: CDR1 SGHTA, CDR2 FQGNSA. The CDR3 DNA reads TGTGCCAGCAGCTTAGTGGAAGGGAACTATGGCTACACCTTC. It is translated as CASSLVEGNYGYTF.

This clone was counted a single time. The chain carries TRBV5-1 and TRBJ1-1; possibly TRBD1 for D (6 bases). Trimming cost V 4 bases and J 0 bases, with 10 bases left between them. Germline values: CDR1 SGHRS, CDR2 YFSETQ. The CDR3 runs to 14 residues. In DNA, the CDR3 is TGCGCCAGCAGCCGAGGGGGGCTGAACACTGAAGCTTTCTTT. Translating it yields CASSRGGLNTEAFF.

The chain uses TRBV5-4 and TRBJ1-3; the D is unclear. The germline V gene has CDR1 SGHNT and CDR2 YYREEE (reference sequence). CDR3 length: 13 residues. Trimming removed 0 bases from V and 10 bases from J, with 11 bases in between. The CDR3: CASSLGGRRTIYF. The CDR3 DNA reads as TGTGCCAGCAGCTTGGGGGGAAGGAGAACCATATATTTT.

The V call is TRBV6-1, the J call TRBJ2-7; D gene ambiguous. Germline loops: CDR1 MNHNS, CDR2 SASEGT. Trimming shortened V by 3 bases and J by 2 bases, and 8 bases separated the two germline ends. CDR3 length equals 13 residues. CDR3 nucleotide sequence: TGTGCCAGCAGTGATACTCAGCCCTACGAGCAGTACTTC. The encoded protein is CASSDTQPYEQYF.

The V and J genes are TRBV2 and TRBJ2-1; 8 nucleotides align to TRBD2. V gave up 11 bases and J gave up 0 bases; unmatched junction bases: 12. Germline CDR1 SNHLY, CDR2 FYNNEI. The CDR3 has 16 residues. The CDR3 region is CASSGGAYYSYNEQFF. DNA of the CDR3: TGTGCCTCTTCCGGGGGGGCTTATTACTCCTACAATGAGCAGTTCTTC.

The chain couples TRBV9 to TRBJ2-2; 10 bases match TRBD2. The CDR3 is 15 residues long. The V and J ends lost 4 bases and 3 bases, in that order; junction bases with no gene match: 3. The germline gives CDR1 SGDLS, CDR2 YYNGEE. DNA of the CDR3: TGTGCCAGCAGCTCTAGCGGGGGTTACACCGGGGAGCTGTTTTTT. It translates to CASSSSGGYTGELFF.

V gene TRBV4-1 combines with J gene TRBJ2-6; the D is unclear. Germline values: CDR1 MGHRA, CDR2 YSYEKL. The ends were cut back, 3 bases at V and 0 bases at J, with 9 bases in the middle. The CDR3 runs to 16 residues. CDR3 sequence: CASSHLESSGANVLTF. The CDR3 nucleotides read TGCGCCAGCAGCCATCTTGAGTCCTCTGGGGCCAACGTCCTGACTTTC.

The rearrangement uses TRBV10-1 and TRBJ2-1, with 9 bases that match TRBD2. V lost 2 bases to trimming and J lost 2 bases; unmatched junction nucleotides: 4. CDR1 WNHNN and CDR2 SYGVQD come from the germline V gene (reference sequence). There are 16 residues in the CDR3. The CDR3 DNA follows: TGCGCCAGCAGTGAGCCGATAGCGGGAGCCTACAATGAGCAGTTCTTC. Residues: CASSEPIAGAYNEQFF.

This sequence joins TRBV23-1 and TRBJ2-1, with 13 bases lining up with TRBD2. TRBV23-1 is placed among ORFs of uncertain function. V gave up 6 bases and J gave up 0 bases; unmatched junction bases: 5. This CDR3 comprises 17 residues. The CDR3 loop reads CASRGLAGELSYNEQFF. The DNA for the CDR3 is TGCGCCAGCAGAGGACTAGCGGGAGAGCTCTCCTACAATGAGCAGTTCTTC.

This sequence joins TRBV5-1 and TRBJ1-4, with D perhaps TRBD1 (6 bases). Germline CDR1 is SGHRS and CDR2 is YFSETQ. The CDR3 runs to 15 residues. The germline V and J ends were trimmed by 3 bases and 6 bases, with 15 bases remaining between them. In DNA form, the CDR3 reads TGCGCCAGCAGCTGGATGACAGGCGGGGATGAAAAACTGTTTTTT. Protein sequence: CASSWMTGGDEKLFF.